Each of the 21 T cell receptor beta chains below was sequenced from the same sample in a study of T cell responses to AZD1222 COVID-19 vaccine. Assay: immunoSEQ multiplex PCR; the TCRdb copy retains only in-frame clones and omits some. The sample consists of 90,000 to 120,000 clones, around 90% of them appearing once. Sequencing was performed on peripheral blood, taken 28 days after the second AZD1222 dose. The origin of the receptors is an adult who received the AZD1222 COVID-19 vaccine.

V is TRBV7-2 and J is TRBJ1-3, with D tentatively TRBD1 (6 bases). The CDR3 length is 16 residues. Trimming left V 0 bases short and J 4 bases short, with 13 bases between. CDR1 is SGHTA and CDR2 is FQGNSA in the germline V gene. For the CDR3, the DNA is TGTGCCAGCAGCTTAGCTACAGGGACGGGCGGAAACACCATATATTTT. This translates into CASSLATGTGGNTIYF.

This rearrangement joins TRBV6-5 to TRBJ1-6; D gene uncertain. Germline CDR1 reads MNHEY; CDR2 reads SVGAGI. The CDR3 length is 10 residues. V was clipped by 6 bases and J by 13 bases, with 7 bases between them. The CDR3 sequence is CASRGPPLHF. CDR3 DNA sequence: TGTGCCAGCAGGGGCCCCCCCCTCCACTTT.

This sequence joins TRBV5-1 and TRBJ2-5, with 8 nucleotides matching TRBD1. This CDR3 has 14 amino acids. The V gene end was trimmed by 3 bases and the J gene end by 5 bases; junction bases not matched to a gene: 6. Germline V CDR1 and CDR2: SGHRS, YFSETQ. The CDR3 nucleotides are TGCGCCAGCAGCTCAGCGACAGGGGTGGAGACCCAGTACTTC. It specifies CASSSATGVETQYF.

The chain joins TRBV12-3 or TRBV12-4 to TRBJ2-1, with a tentative D call TRBD2 (5 bases). Trimming cost V 8 bases and J 1 base, with 9 bases left between them. This CDR3 has 13 amino acids. The CDR3 sequence: CASLLGSYNEQFF. The CDR3, as DNA: TGTGCCAGCTTACTAGGATCCTACAATGAGCAGTTCTTC.

This chain uses TRBV30 with TRBJ1-5; 10 bases agree with TRBD1. This CDR3 contains 17 residues. J gave up 0 bases and V 0 bases, and 5 bases lay outside the gene matches. From germline, CDR1 is GTSNPN and CDR2 SVGIG (reference sequence). The CDR3 nucleotides read TGTGCCTGGAGTGTAGACAGGGGGCCTTATAGCAATCAGCCCCAGCATTTT. Encoded protein: CAWSVDRGPYSNQPQHF.

V usage is TRBV7-9 and J usage is TRBJ2-3; 11 bases fit TRBD1. CDR1 SEHNR and CDR2 FQNEAQ come from the germline V gene (reference sequence). J gave up 3 bases and V 5 bases, and 4 bases lay outside the gene matches. The CDR3 sequence is 15 residues long. CDR3 nucleotides: TGTGCCAGCAGCCCGGGGACAGGGGGAACAGATACGCAGTATTTT. Translating it yields CASSPGTGGTDTQYF.

This clone has more than one count but fewer than ten. The chain is built from TRBV7-2 and TRBJ1-3, with D hard to call. Trimming removed 1 base at V and 0 bases at J, with 7 bases between. CDR1 and CDR2 (germline): SGHTA, FQGNSA. The CDR3 is made up of 15 amino acids. The CDR3 sequence: CASSLGIRSGNTIYF. The CDR3 nucleotides are TGTGCCAGCAGCTTAGGTATCCGCTCTGGAAACACCATATATTTT. The whole variable domain, filled in from reference TRBV7-2 and TRBJ1-3, reads GAGVSQSPSNKVTEKGKDVELRCDPISGHTALYWYRQSLGQGLEFLIYFQGNSAPDKSGLPSDRFSAERTGGSVSTLTIQRTQQEDSAVYLCASSLGIRSGNTIYFGEGSWLTVV.

V usage is TRBV7-2 and J usage is TRBJ1-3; 7 bases are shared with TRBD1. CDR3 size: 15 residues. V lost 2 bases and J lost 2; bases outside the gene matches: 3. Germline V gives CDR1 SGHTA, CDR2 FQGNSA. The chain's CDR3 is CASSLQGVAGNTIYF. The CDR3 DNA reads as TGTGCCAGCAGCTTACAGGGGGTAGCTGGAAACACCATATATTTT.

The chain couples TRBV5-8 to TRBJ2-5, with D perhaps given as TRBD1 or TRBD2 (7 bases each). Germline V CDR1 and CDR2: SGHTS, YDEGEE. The V end was cut by 0 bases, the J end by 4 bases, with 13 bases between. The CDR3 loop spans 15 amino acids. CDR3 DNA sequence: TGTGCCAGCAGCTTGGCTTTCAGGGGGGGAGAGACCCAGTACTTC. Translation gives CASSLAFRGGETQYF.

This clone occurred a few times. The chain uses TRBV5-1 and TRBJ2-3, with 7 bases aligning to TRBD2. Germline V CDR1 and CDR2: SGHRS, YFSETQ. Trimming took 7 bases from V and 3 from J; bases not matched to a gene: 8. This CDR3 has 14 residues. In nucleotides, the CDR3 is TGCGCCAGCCACCTCGGCGGGGGAACAGATACGCAGTATTTT. It encodes CASHLGGGTDTQYF.

The chain is built from TRBV4-2 and TRBJ2-2; D possibly corresponds to TRBD2 (6 bases). Trimming shortened V by 0 bases and J by 10 bases, and 12 bases separated the two germline ends. CDR1 and CDR2 (germline): LGHNA, YNFKEQ. This CDR3 is 14 amino acids long. CDR3 in amino acids: CASSQDLRREELFF. CDR3 nucleotides: TGTGCCAGCAGCCAAGATCTTAGGCGGGAGGAGCTGTTTTTT.

The rearrangement links TRBV4-1 to TRBJ2-5; 7 bases are shared with TRBD2. CDR1 is MGHRA, CDR2 YSYEKL, per germline. The CDR3 has 16 residues. V gave up 0 bases and J gave up 5 bases; unmatched junction bases: 9. The CDR3 DNA reads as TGCGCCAGCAGCCAAGATAGCGGGCAGGGAGGGGAGACCCAGTACTTC. It yields the protein CASSQDSGQGGETQYF.

The V call is TRBV6-4, the J call TRBJ1-5; no reliable D call. Trimming took 0 bases from V and 3 from J, leaving 3 bases between them. Germline V gene data show CDR1 as MRHNA and CDR2 as SNTAGT. The CDR3 has 13 residues. Here the CDR3 reads CASSDSPNQPQHF. For the CDR3, the DNA is TGTGCCAGCAGTGACTCCCCCAATCAGCCCCAGCATTTT.

The rearrangement uses TRBV5-5 and TRBJ2-7; TRBD1 might be the D (6 bases). Germline CDR1 and CDR2: SGHKS and YYEKEE (reference sequence). The V end lost 8 bases, the J end lost 0 bases, and 9 bases lay between the germline ends. The CDR3 is 12 amino acids. CDR3 in DNA: TGTGCCAGTCGGGACAACTCCTACGAGCAGTACTTC. This encodes CASRDNSYEQYF.

V and J are TRBV7-6 and TRBJ1-3, with 8 bases lining up with TRBD1. V dropped 7 bases and J dropped 8; count of bases not matched to a gene: 25. Germline V gene sequence: CDR1 SGHVS, CDR2 FNYEAQ. This CDR3 is 19 amino acids long. This CDR3 reads CASNSPLHYPGTGGDTIYF. CDR3 bases: TGTGCCAGCAATTCTCCCCTCCATTACCCAGGGACAGGAGGGGACACCATATATTTT. Full variable domain (remainder filled in from reference TRBV7-6 and TRBJ1-3): GAGVSQSPRYKVTKRGQDVALRCDPISGHVSLYWYRQALGQGPEFLTYFNYEAQQDKSGLPNDRFSAERPEGSISTLTIQRTEQRDSAMYRCASNSPLHYPGTGGDTIYFGEGSWLTVV.

This chain connects TRBV3-1 (or the pseudogene TRBV3-2) to TRBJ1-2; TRBD1 is a possible D gene (5 bases). Germline CDR1 reads LGHDT; CDR2 reads YNNKEL (reference sequence). Trimming removed 1 base at V and 7 bases at J, with 13 bases between. This CDR3 spans 14 amino acids. CDR3 amino acids: CASSQARGELGYTF. For the CDR3, the DNA is TGTGCCAGCAGCCAAGCACGGGGGGAGCTTGGCTACACCTTC.

This clone was recorded once. The CDR3 spells CSVEDLASDRGANEQFF. For the CDR3, the DNA is TGCAGCGTTGAAGATCTTGCTTCGGACAGGGGAGCGAATGAGCAGTTCTTC. This chain joins TRBV29-1 and TRBJ2-1; the match to TRBD1 covers 9 bases. There are 17 residues in the CDR3. Germline values: CDR1 SQVTM, CDR2 ANQGSEA. The trim removed 0 bases at V and 7 bases at J, leaving 13 bases unmatched.

The rearrangement joins TRBV4-3 to TRBJ2-5; D not resolved. The germline gives CDR1 LGHNA, CDR2 YSLEER. The CDR3 extends over 15 amino acids. Trimming stripped 0 bases from V and 7 bases from J, with 15 bases between. CDR3 protein: CASSQDTDSSGTQYF. CDR3 nucleotides: TGCGCCAGCAGCCAAGATACCGACTCATCGGGGACCCAGTACTTC.

The J gene is TRBJ1-3, the V gene TRBV5-1, with TRBD1 matching 12 bases. Germline lookup yields CDR1 SGHRS and CDR2 YFSETQ. V was pared by 7 bases and J by 3 bases, with 8 bases of the junction left unmatched. The CDR3 covers 16 residues. CDR3 nucleotide sequence: TGCGCCAGCTCCCCGGGACAGGGGGCATATGGAAACACCATATATTTT. This gives the protein CASSPGQGAYGNTIYF. Drawing the rest from reference TRBV5-1 and TRBJ1-3, the complete variable domain is KAGVTQTPRYLIKTRGQQVTLSCSPISGHRSVSWYQQTPGQGLQFLFEYFSETQRNKGNFPGRFSGRQFSNSRSEMNVSTLELGDSALYLCASSPGQGAYGNTIYFGEGSWLTVV.

This chain links TRBV18 with TRBJ2-1, with 10 bases lining up with TRBD2. Trimming took 3 bases from V and 9 from J; bases not matched to a gene: 8. This CDR3 is 15 amino acids long. Per the germline V gene, CDR1 is KGHSH and CDR2 is LQKENI. The chain's CDR3 is CASSPGTSEVGEQFF. The CDR3, as DNA: TGTGCCAGCTCACCCGGGACTAGCGAGGTGGGTGAGCAGTTCTTC.

The gene calls are TRBV27 and TRBJ1-6, with D perhaps TRBD1 (6 bases). The V and J ends lost 4 bases and 8 bases respectively, with 15 bases between them. Germline values: CDR1 MNHEY, CDR2 SMNVEV (reference sequence). The CDR3 spans 15 residues. CDR3 residues: CASSYTQGTHSPLHF. CDR3 DNA sequence: TGTGCCAGCAGTTACACACAGGGTACGCATTCACCCCTCCACTTT.